One and the same sample provided the 18 T cell receptor beta chains below, sequenced in a study of blood T cell repertoires in COVID-19. Sequencing was performed with immunoSEQ multiplex PCR; in TCRdb, only in-frame clones are kept and a portion is missing. The sample contains hundreds of thousands of clones, roughly 85% of which appear only once. Specimen: peripheral blood. The receptors were sampled from a woman in her 70s with active or convalescent COVID-19.

In its sample, this clone was seen a few times. V is TRBV10-3 and J is TRBJ1-1; D possibly corresponds to TRBD1 (5 bases). Trimming took 4 bases from V and 5 from J, leaving 14 bases between them. The germline V gene encodes CDR1 ENHRY and CDR2 SYGVKD. The CDR3 covers 14 residues. The CDR3 DNA reads as TGTGCCATCAGTGGGGGAGGGGAGGGGACTGAAGCTTTCTTT. Its protein is CAISGGGEGTEAFF.

The chain joins TRBV10-3 to TRBJ1-2; the D gene is possibly TRBD1 (5 bases). V lost 3 bases to trimming and J lost 8 bases, with 13 bases between them. This CDR3 is 13 amino acids long. Germline CDR1 is ENHRY and CDR2 is SYGVKD. CDR3 sequence: CAISDDSREGYTF. The DNA of the CDR3 is TGTGCCATCAGTGATGACAGCCGAGAAGGCTACACCTTC.

The J gene is TRBJ1-5, the V gene TRBV9, with a weak D call TRBD1 (5 bases). V was cut by 0 bases and J by 0 bases, with 22 bases left in between. CDR1 and CDR2 (germline): SGDLS, YYNGEE. This CDR3 has 20 amino acids. CDR3: CASSVAGRTLQRYSNQPQHF. The CDR3 DNA sequence: TGTGCCAGCAGCGTAGCTGGTAGGACACTCCAACGCTATAGCAATCAGCCCCAGCATTTT.

This chain connects TRBV10-1 to TRBJ1-4, with TRBD1 identical over 8 bases. CDR1 and CDR2 (germline): WNHNN, SYGVQD (reference sequence). The CDR3 is 14 amino acids. Trimming at V came to 6 bases and at J to 8 bases, leaving 8 bases not matched to a gene. DNA of the CDR3: TGCGCCAGCAGCCCGGGCAGGGGGCAGGAAAAACTGTTTTTT. Its protein product is CASSPGRGQEKLFF.

This clone was recorded only once. The V and J genes are TRBV4-1 and TRBJ1-2; D is unresolved. CDR1 is MGHRA and CDR2 is YSYEKL in the germline V gene. Trimming stripped 7 bases from V and 2 bases from J, with 17 bases between. The CDR3 spans 15 residues. The CDR3 DNA reads TGCGCCAGCAACCTAAGGGAGGCCGGGAACTATGGCTACACCTTC. Its translation: CASNLREAGNYGYTF.

This clone was seen only once. The chain links TRBV18 to TRBJ2-1; 12 positions agree with TRBD2. In germline, CDR1 is KGHSH, CDR2 LQKENI. The CDR3 extends over 14 amino acids. Trimming took 6 bases from V and 4 from J; bases not matched to a gene: 1. CDR3 DNA: TGTGCCAGCTCCGGGACTAGCGGGTACAATGAGCAGTTCTTC. Residues: CASSGTSGYNEQFF.

The genes are TRBV30 and TRBJ1-1, with a weak D call TRBD1 (5 bases). This CDR3 is built from 15 residues. The germline gives CDR1 GTSNPN, CDR2 SVGIG (reference sequence). Trimming took off 3 bases at V and 1 base at J, with 15 bases between the two ends. This chain's CDR3 is CAWRFPGGANTEAFF. In nucleotides, the CDR3 is TGTGCCTGGAGGTTTCCGGGGGGAGCGAACACTGAAGCTTTCTTT.

This clone has a handful of counts. The chain has TRBV5-1 and TRBJ2-1; 10 nucleotides agree with TRBD2. CDR1 and CDR2 from the germline V gene are SGHRS and YFSETQ. V dropped 0 bases and J dropped 6; count of bases not matched to a gene: 3. The CDR3 contains 15 residues. The CDR3 here is CASSLGASGSNEQFF. The CDR3 DNA is TGCGCCAGCAGCTTGGGGGCTAGCGGGAGCAATGAGCAGTTCTTC.

V and J are TRBV19 and TRBJ2-3; D is unresolved. CDR1 and CDR2 (germline): LNHDA, SQIVND (reference sequence). The V end was cut by 1 base, the J end by 2 bases, with 7 bases between. This CDR3 has 14 amino acids. The CDR3 DNA reads as TGTGCCAGTAGTATAGCTTATATCACAGATACGCAGTATTTT. Protein sequence: CASSIAYITDTQYF.

V is TRBV9 and J is TRBJ1-1; TRBD1 agrees at 8 bases. J lost 4 bases, V lost 5 bases, and 7 bases had no gene match. Germline V lookup: CDR1 SGDLS, CDR2 YYNGEE. The CDR3 extends over 14 amino acids. The CDR3 sequence: CASSYTGGGTEAFF. CDR3 DNA: TGTGCCAGCAGTTATACAGGGGGAGGCACTGAAGCTTTCTTT.

This chain uses TRBV24-1 with TRBJ1-4, with TRBD1 matching over 8 bases. The CDR3 loop spans 14 amino acids. CDR1 and CDR2 from the germline V gene are KGHDR and SFDVKD. The V and J ends lost 3 bases and 7 bases, in that order; junction bases with no gene match: 3. For the CDR3, the DNA is TGTGCCACCAGTGATGGACAGGGACCTGAAAAACTGTTTTTT. Translated: CATSDGQGPEKLFF.

The chain is built from TRBV3-1 (or the pseudogene TRBV3-2) and TRBJ2-7; possibly TRBD2 for D (6 bases). V lost 1 base, J lost 8 bases, and 18 bases lay in between. This CDR3 region has 15 residues. Per germline, CDR1 LGHDT and CDR2 YNNKEL (reference sequence). CDR3 sequence reads: CASSQGSSAKSKQYF. In nucleotides, the CDR3 is TGTGCCAGCAGCCAAGGATCTAGCGCAAAATCTAAGCAGTACTTC.

The chain has TRBV9 and TRBJ1-2; tentative D call: TRBD1 (5 bases). This CDR3 contains 14 residues. The V gene's germline CDR1 is SGDLS and CDR2 YYNGEE. Deletions cut 0 bases from V and 7 bases from J, with 13 bases between. This CDR3 is CASSVDGGKSGYTF. CDR3 nucleotides: TGTGCCAGCAGCGTAGACGGGGGGAAGAGTGGCTACACCTTC. Filled out from reference TRBV9 and TRBJ1-2, the complete variable domain reads DSGVTQTPKHLITATGQRVTLRCSPRSGDLSVYWYQQSLDQGLQFLIQYYNGEERAKGNILERFSAQQFPDLHSELNLSSLELGDSALYFCASSVDGGKSGYTFGSGTRLTVV.

The chain recombines TRBV9 with TRBJ2-1; 8 bases are shared with TRBD1. The CDR3 sequence is 12 residues long. Germline CDR1 is SGDLS and CDR2 is YYNGEE. The ends lost 3 bases at V and 9 bases at J; junction bases unmatched: 2. CDR3 sequence reads: CASSAQGVEQFF. CDR3 DNA: TGTGCCAGCAGCGCACAGGGGGTTGAGCAGTTCTTC.

The V and J genes are TRBV25-1 and TRBJ1-4, with 7 bases fitting TRBD1. The CDR3 is 15 amino acids. The germline V gene has CDR1 MGHDK and CDR2 SYGVNS. Trimming took 3 bases from V and 7 from J; bases not matched to a gene: 8. CDR3 nucleotide sequence: TGTGCCAGCAGTGACGACCGGGACAGCGGTGAAAAACTGTTTTTT. Translated: CASSDDRDSGEKLFF.

The CDR3 DNA is TGTGCCAGCACCTTGGACAGGGGAAATGAAAAACTGTTTTTT. This encodes CASTLDRGNEKLFF. The V gene is TRBV2, the J gene TRBJ1-4; 9 bases map to TRBD1. The junction had 5 bases not matched to a gene; V was cut back by 7 bases and J by 5 bases. There are 14 residues in the CDR3. Germline CDR1 SNHLY, CDR2 FYNNEI. Together with reference TRBV2 and TRBJ1-4, the CDR3 gives the full variable domain: EPEVTQTPSHQVTQMGQEVILRCVPISNHLYFYWYRQILGQKVEFLVSFYNNEISEKSEIFDDQFSVERPDGSNFTLKIRSTKLEDSAMYFCASTLDRGNEKLFFGSGTQLSVL.

This clone has a handful of counts. The chain couples TRBV7-9 to TRBJ1-6, with 7 nucleotides matching TRBD1. The CDR3 has 15 residues. CDR1 and CDR2 (germline): SEHNR, FQNEAQ (reference sequence). The junction had 9 bases not matched to a gene; V was cut back by 5 bases and J by 8 bases. The CDR3: CASSPPGTDYSPLHF. In DNA form, the CDR3 reads TGTGCCAGCAGCCCCCCCGGGACAGACTATTCACCCCTCCACTTT.

This chain uses TRBV29-1 with TRBJ1-2; tentatively, D is TRBD1 (5 bases). There are 12 residues in the CDR3. The germline V and J ends were trimmed by 4 bases and 5 bases, with 11 bases remaining between them. CDR1 is SQVTM, CDR2 ANQGSEA, per germline. The CDR3 sequence is CSVADSGYGYTF. In DNA form, the CDR3 reads TGCAGCGTTGCCGACAGTGGGTATGGCTACACCTTC.